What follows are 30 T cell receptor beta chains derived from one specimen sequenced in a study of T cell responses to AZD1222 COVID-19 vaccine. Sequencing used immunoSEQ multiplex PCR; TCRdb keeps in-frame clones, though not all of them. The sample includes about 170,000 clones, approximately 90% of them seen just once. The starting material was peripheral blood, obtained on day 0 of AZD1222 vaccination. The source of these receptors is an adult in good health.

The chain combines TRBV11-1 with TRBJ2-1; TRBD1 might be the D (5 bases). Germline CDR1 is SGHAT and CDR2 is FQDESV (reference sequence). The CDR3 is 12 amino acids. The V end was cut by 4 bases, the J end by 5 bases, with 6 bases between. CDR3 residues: CASSSTDNEQFF. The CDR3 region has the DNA TGTGCCAGCAGCTCGACAGACAATGAGCAGTTCTTC.

This CDR3 is CASSLSEFSPLHF. For the CDR3, the DNA is TGTGCCAGCAGCTTGTCTGAGTTCTCACCCCTCCACTTT. V is TRBV5-5 and J is TRBJ1-6, with unresolved D. The CDR3 totals 13 residues. Germline V CDR1 and CDR2: SGHKS, YYEKEE (reference sequence). V was cut by 1 base and J by 10 bases, with 9 bases left in between. The whole variable domain, remainder taken from reference TRBV5-5 and TRBJ1-6, is DAGVTQSPTHLIKTRGQQVTLRCSPISGHKSVSWYQQVLGQGPQFIFQYYEKEERGRGNFPDRFSARQFPNYSSELNVNALLLGDSALYLCASSLSEFSPLHFGNGTRLTVT.

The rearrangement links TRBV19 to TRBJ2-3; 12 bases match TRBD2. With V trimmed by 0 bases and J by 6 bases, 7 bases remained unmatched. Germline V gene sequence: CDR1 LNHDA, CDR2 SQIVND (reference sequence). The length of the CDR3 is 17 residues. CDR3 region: CASSIDRLAGVRDTQYF. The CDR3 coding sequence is TGTGCCAGTAGTATAGACCGACTAGCGGGAGTGAGGGATACGCAGTATTTT.

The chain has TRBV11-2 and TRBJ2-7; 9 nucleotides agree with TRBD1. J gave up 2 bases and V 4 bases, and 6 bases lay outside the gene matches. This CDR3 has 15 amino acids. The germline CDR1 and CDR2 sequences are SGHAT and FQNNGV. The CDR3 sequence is CASSSSDRGTYEQYF. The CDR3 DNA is TGTGCCAGCAGCTCTTCGGACAGGGGAACCTACGAGCAGTACTTC.

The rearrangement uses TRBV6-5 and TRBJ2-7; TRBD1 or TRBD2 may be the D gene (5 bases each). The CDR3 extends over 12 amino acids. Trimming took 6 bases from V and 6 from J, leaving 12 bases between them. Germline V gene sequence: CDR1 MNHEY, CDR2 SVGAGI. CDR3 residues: CASSEGYGEQYF. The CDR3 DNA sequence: TGTGCCAGCAGCGAGGGGTACGGCGAGCAGTACTTC.

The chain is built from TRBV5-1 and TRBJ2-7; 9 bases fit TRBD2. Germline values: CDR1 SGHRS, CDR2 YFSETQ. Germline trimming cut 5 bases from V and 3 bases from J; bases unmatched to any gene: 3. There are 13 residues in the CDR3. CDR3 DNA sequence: TGCGCCAGCAGGAATAGCGGGAGCTACGAGCAGTACTTC. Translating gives CASRNSGSYEQYF.

The CDR3 coding sequence is TGCAGCGTTACCTCGACAGGGGAGGACTATGGCTACACCTTC. As protein: CSVTSTGEDYGYTF. V gene TRBV29-1 combines with J gene TRBJ1-2; 8 bases are a match to TRBD1. The germline gives CDR1 SQVTM, CDR2 ANQGSEA. With 5 bases clipped from V and 3 bases from J, the junction kept 8 bases outside the gene matches. The CDR3 consists of 14 residues.

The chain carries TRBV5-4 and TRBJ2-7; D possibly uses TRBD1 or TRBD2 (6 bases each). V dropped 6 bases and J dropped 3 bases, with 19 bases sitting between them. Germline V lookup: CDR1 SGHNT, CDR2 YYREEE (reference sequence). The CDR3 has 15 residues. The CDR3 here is CASTKVGGANYEQYF. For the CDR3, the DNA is TGTGCCAGCACCAAGGTGGGGGGCGCCAACTACGAGCAGTACTTC.

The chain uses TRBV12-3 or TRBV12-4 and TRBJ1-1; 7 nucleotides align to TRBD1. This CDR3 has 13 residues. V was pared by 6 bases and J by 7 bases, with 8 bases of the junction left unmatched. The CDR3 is CASSSQGIGEAFF. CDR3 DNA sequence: TGTGCCAGCAGCTCACAGGGGATTGGTGAAGCTTTCTTT.

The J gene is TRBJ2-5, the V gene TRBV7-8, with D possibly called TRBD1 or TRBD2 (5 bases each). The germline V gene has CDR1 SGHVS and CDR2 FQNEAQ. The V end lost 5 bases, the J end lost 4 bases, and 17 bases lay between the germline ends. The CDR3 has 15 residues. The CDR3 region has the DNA TGTGCCAGCAGCCTCAGTTCGTGGGGGACAGAGACCCAGTACTTC. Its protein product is CASSLSSWGTETQYF.

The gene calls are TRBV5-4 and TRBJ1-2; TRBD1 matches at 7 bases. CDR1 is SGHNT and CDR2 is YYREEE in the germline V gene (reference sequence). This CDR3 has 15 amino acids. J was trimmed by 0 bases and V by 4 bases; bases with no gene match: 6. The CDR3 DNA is TGTGCCAGCAGCCCCGCAGGGGGGACTAACTATGGCTACACCTTC. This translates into CASSPAGGTNYGYTF. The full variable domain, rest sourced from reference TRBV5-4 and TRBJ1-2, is ETGVTQSPTHLIKTRGQQVTLRCSSQSGHNTVSWYQQALGQGPQFIFQYYREEENGRGNFPPRFSGLQFPNYSSELNVNALELDDSALYLCASSPAGGTNYGYTFGSGTRLTVV.

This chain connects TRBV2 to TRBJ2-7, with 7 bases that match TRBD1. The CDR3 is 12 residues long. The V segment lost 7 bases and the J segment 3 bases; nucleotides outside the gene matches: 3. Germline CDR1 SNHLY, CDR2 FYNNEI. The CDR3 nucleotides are TGTGCCAGCACAGGGGGAAACTACGAGCAGTACTTC. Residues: CASTGGNYEQYF. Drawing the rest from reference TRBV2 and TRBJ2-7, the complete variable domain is EPEVTQTPSHQVTQMGQEVILRCVPISNHLYFYWYRQILGQKVEFLVSFYNNEISEKSEIFDDQFSVERPDGSNFTLKIRSTKLEDSAMYFCASTGGNYEQYFGPGTRLTVT.

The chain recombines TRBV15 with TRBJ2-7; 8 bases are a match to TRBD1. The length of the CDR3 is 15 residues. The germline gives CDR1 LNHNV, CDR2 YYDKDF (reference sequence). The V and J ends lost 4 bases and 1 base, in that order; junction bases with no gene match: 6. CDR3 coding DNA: TGTGCCACCAGCATCCGACAGGGGCTTTCCTACGAGCAGTACTTC. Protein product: CATSIRQGLSYEQYF.

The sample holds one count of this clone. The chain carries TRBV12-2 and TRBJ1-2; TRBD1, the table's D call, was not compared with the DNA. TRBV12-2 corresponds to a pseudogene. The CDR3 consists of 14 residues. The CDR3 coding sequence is TGTGCAAGTCGCGGGACAGGGGAGGACTATGGCTACACCTTC. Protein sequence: CASRGTGEDYGYTF.

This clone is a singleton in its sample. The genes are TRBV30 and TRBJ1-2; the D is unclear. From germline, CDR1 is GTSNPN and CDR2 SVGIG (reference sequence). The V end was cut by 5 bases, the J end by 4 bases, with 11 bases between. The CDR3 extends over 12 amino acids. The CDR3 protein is CAWSGESYGYTF. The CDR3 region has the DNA TGTGCCTGGTCTGGGGAGAGCTATGGCTACACCTTC.

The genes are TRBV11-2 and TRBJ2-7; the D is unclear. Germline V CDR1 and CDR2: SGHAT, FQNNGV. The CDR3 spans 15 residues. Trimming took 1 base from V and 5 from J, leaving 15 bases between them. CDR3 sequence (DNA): TGTGCCAGCAGCTTAGGTGCACTGAACATTAACGAGCAGTACTTC. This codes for CASSLGALNINEQYF.

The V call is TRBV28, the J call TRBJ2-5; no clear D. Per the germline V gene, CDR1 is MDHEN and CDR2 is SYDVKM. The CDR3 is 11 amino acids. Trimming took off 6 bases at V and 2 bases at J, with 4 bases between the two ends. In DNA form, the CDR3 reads TGTGCCAGCAGCATACAAGAGACCCAGTACTTC. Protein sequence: CASSIQETQYF.

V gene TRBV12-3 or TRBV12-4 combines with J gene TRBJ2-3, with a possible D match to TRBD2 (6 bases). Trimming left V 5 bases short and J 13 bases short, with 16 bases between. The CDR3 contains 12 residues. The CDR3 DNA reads TGTGCCAGCAGTGGGGACTTTCTACGCAAGTATTTT. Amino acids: CASSGDFLRKYF.

This chain's CDR3 is CASRLARGDTEAFF. The CDR3 nucleotides read TGTGCCAGCCGTCTGGCAAGGGGCGACACTGAAGCTTTCTTT. This chain joins TRBV6-5 and TRBJ1-1, with a weak D call TRBD1 (5 bases). V was shortened by 8 bases and J by 3 bases, with 16 bases between the two germline ends. Germline CDR1 and CDR2: MNHEY and SVGAGI. This CDR3 contains 14 residues.

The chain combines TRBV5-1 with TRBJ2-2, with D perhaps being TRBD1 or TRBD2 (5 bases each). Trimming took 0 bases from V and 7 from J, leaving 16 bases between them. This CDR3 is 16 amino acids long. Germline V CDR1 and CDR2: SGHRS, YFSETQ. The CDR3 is CASSLGYALGVGELFF. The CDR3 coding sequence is TGCGCCAGCAGCTTGGGGTACGCCCTGGGGGTCGGGGAGCTGTTTTTT.

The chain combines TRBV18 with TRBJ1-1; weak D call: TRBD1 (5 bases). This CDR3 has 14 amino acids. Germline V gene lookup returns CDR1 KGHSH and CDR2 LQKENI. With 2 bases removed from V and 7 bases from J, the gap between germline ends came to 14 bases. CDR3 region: CASSPAGGAGEAFF. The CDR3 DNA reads TGTGCCAGCTCACCAGCAGGCGGGGCCGGTGAAGCTTTCTTT.

Here the CDR3 reads CASSHRSGRPDTQYF. The CDR3 DNA is TGTGCCAGCAGCCATAGGAGCGGCCGACCAGATACGCAGTATTTT. This chain uses TRBV6-5 with TRBJ2-3; tentative D call: TRBD2 (5 bases). This CDR3 contains 15 residues. In germline, CDR1 is MNHEY, CDR2 SVGAGI. V dropped 6 bases and J dropped 4 bases, with 17 bases sitting between them.

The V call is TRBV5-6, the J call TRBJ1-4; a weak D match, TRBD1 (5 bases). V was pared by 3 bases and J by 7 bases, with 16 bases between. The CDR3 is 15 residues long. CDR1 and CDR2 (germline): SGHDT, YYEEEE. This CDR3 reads CASSSPAGQGEKLFF. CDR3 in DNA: TGTGCCAGCAGCTCGCCGGCAGGGCAAGGTGAAAAACTGTTTTTT. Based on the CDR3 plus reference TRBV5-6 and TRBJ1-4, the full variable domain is DAGVTQSPTHLIKTRGQQVTLRCSPKSGHDTVSWYQQALGQGPQFIFQYYEEEERQRGNFPDRFSGHQFPNYSSELNVNALLLGDSALYLCASSSPAGQGEKLFFGSGTQLSVL.

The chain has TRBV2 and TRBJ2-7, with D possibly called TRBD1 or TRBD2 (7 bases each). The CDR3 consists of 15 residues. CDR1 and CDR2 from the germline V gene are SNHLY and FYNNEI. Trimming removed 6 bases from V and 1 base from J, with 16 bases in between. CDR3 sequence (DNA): TGTGCCAGCAGCGGGAGGCCGACAGGGTCCTACGAGCAGTACTTC. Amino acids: CASSGRPTGSYEQYF.

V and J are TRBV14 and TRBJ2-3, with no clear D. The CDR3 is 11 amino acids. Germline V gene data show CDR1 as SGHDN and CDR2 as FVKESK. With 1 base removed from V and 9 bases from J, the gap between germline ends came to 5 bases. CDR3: CASSQVATQYF. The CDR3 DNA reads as TGTGCCAGCAGCCAAGTCGCCACGCAGTATTTT.

The CDR3 sequence: CASSLGGTTNEKLFF. The CDR3 nucleotides read TGTGCCAGCAGCTTAGGGGGTACAACTAATGAAAAACTGTTTTTT. The genes are TRBV7-6 and TRBJ1-4; unclear D gene. Germline assignment: CDR1 SGHVS and CDR2 FNYEAQ. V was cut by 1 base and J by 0 bases, with 6 bases left in between. The CDR3 consists of 15 residues.

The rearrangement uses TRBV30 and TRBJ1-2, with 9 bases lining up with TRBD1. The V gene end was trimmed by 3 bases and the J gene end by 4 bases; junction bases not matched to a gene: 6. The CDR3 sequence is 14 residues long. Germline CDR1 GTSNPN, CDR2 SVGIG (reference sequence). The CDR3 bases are TGTGCCTGGAGGGACAGGGGCTCTTTCTATGGCTACACCTTC. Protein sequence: CAWRDRGSFYGYTF.

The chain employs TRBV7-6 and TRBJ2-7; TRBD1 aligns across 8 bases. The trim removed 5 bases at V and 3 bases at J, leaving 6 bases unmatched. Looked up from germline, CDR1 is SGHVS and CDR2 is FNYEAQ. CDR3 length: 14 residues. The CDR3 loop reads CASSLGTGFYEQYF. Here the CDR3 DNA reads TGTGCCAGCAGCCTCGGGACAGGATTCTACGAGCAGTACTTC.

The CDR3 bases are TGTGCCAGTAGTATCCTCGGCGAGGGGTACGAGCAGTACTTC. It specifies CASSILGEGYEQYF. The J gene is TRBJ2-7, the V gene TRBV19, with D perhaps given as TRBD1 or TRBD2 (5 bases each). The CDR3 sequence is 14 residues long. V lost 3 bases and J 4 bases, leaving 13 bases between the germline ends. The V gene's germline CDR1 is LNHDA and CDR2 SQIVND (reference sequence).

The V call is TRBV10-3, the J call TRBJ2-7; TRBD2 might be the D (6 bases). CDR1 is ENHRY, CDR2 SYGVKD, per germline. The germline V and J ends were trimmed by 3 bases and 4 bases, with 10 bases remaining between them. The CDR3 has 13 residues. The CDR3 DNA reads TGTGCCATCAGTGACGGGGGAGCGTACGAGCAGTACTTC. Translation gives CAISDGGAYEQYF.